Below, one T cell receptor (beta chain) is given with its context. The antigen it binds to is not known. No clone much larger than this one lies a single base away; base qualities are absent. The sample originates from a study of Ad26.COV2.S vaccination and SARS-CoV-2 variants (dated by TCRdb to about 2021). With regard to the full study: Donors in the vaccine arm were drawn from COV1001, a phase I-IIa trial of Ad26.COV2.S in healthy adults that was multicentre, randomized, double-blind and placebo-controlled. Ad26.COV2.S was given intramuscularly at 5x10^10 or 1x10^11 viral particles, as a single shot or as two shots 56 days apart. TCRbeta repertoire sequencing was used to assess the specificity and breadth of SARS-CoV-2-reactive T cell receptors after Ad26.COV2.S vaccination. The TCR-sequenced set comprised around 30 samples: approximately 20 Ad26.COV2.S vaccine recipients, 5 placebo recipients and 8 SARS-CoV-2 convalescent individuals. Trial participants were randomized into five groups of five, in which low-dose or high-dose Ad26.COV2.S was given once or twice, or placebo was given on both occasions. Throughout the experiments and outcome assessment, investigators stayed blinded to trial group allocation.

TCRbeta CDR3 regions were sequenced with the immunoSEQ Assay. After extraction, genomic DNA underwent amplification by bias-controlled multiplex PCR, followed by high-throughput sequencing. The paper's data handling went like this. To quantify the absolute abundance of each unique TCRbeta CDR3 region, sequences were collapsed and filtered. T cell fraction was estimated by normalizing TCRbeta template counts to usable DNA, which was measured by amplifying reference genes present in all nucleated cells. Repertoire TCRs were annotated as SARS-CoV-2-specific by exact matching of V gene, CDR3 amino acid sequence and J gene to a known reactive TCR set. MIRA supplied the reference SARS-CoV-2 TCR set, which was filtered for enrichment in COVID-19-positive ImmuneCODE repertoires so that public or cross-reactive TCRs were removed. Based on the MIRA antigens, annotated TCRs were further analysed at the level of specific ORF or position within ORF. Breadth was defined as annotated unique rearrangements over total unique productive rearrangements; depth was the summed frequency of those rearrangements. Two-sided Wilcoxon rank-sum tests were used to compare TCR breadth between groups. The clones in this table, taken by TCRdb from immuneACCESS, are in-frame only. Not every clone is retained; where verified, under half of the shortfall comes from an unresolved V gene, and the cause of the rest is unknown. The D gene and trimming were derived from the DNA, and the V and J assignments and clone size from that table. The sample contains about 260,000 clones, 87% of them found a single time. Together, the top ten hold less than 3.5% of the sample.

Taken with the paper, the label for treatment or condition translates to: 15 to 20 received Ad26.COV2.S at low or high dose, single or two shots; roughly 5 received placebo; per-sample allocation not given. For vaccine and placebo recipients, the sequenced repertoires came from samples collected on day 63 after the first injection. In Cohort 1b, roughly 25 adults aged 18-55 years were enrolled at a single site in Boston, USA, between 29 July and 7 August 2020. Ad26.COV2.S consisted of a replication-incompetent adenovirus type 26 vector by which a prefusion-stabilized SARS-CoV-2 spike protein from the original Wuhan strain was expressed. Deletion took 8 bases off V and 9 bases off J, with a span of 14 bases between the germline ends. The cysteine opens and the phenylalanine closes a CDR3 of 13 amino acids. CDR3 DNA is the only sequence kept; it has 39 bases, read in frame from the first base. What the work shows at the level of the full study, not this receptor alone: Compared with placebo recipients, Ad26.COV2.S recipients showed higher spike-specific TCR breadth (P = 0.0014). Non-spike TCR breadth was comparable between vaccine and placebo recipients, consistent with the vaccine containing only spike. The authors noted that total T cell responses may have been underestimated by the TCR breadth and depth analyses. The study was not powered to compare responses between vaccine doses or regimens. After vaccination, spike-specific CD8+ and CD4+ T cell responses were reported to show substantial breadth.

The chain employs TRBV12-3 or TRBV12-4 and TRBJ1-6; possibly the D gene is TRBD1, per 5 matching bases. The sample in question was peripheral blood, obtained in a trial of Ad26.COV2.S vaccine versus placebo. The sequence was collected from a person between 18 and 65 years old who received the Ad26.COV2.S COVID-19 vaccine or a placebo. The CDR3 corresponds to CASGRAEGSPLHF. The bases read TGTGCCAGCGGCAGGGCGGAGGGTTCACCCCTCCACTTT.